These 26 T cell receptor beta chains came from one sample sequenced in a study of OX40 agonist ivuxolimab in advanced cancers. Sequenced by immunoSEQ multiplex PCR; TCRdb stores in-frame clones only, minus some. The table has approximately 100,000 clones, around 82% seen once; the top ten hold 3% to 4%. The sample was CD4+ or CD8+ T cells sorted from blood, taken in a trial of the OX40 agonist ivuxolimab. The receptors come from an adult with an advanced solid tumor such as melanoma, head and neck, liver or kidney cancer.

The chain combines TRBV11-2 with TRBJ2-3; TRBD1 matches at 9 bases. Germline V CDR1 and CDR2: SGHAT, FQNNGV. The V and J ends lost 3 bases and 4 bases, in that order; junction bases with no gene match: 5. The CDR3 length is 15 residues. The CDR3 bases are TGTGCCAGCAGCTTCGGGACAGGGCGGGCAGATACGCAGTATTTT. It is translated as CASSFGTGRADTQYF. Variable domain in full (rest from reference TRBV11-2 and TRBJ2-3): EAGVAQSPRYKIIEKRQSVAFWCNPISGHATLYWYQQILGQGPKLLIQFQNNGVVDDSQLPKDRFSAERLKGVDSTLKIQPAKLEDSAVYLCASSFGTGRADTQYFGPGTRLTVL.

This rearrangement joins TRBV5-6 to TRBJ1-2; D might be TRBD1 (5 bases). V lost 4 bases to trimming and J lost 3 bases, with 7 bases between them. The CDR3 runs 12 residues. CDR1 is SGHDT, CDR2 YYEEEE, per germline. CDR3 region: CASSGDDYGYTF. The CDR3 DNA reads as TGTGCCAGCAGCGGGGACGACTATGGCTACACCTTC.

CDR3 in amino acids: CANPSFVGNNQPQHF. In DNA form, the CDR3 reads TGTGCCAATCCCTCCTTTGTGGGTAACAATCAGCCCCAGCATTTT. The V and J genes are TRBV27 and TRBJ1-5, with D hard to call. Trimming took off 10 bases at V and 3 bases at J, with 19 bases between the two ends. CDR3 length: 15 residues. The germline CDR1 and CDR2 sequences are MNHEY and SMNVEV (reference sequence).

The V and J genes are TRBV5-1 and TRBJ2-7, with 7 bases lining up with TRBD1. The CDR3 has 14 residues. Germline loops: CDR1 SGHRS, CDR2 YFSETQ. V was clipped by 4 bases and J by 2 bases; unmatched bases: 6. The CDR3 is CASSIRDSPYEQYF. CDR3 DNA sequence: TGCGCCAGCAGCATCCGGGACAGCCCCTACGAGCAGTACTTC.

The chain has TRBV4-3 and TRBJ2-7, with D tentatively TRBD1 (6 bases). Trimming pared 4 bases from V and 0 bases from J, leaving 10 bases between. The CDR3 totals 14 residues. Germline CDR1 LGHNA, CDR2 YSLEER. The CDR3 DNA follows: TGCGCCAGCAGCCCAGGACAGTACTCCTACGAGCAGTACTTC. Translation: CASSPGQYSYEQYF.

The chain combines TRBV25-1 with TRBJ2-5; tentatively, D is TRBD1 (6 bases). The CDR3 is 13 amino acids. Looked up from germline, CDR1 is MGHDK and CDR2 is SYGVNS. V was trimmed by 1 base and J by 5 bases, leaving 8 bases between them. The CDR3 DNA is TGTGCCAGCAGTGAATGGGGGCAGGAGACCCAGTACTTC. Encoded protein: CASSEWGQETQYF.

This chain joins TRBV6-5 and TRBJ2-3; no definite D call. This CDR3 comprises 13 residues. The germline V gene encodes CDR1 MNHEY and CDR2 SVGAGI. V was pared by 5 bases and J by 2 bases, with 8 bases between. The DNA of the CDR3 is TGTGCCAGCAGTAGGGAAGACACAGATACGCAGTATTTT. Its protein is CASSREDTDTQYF.

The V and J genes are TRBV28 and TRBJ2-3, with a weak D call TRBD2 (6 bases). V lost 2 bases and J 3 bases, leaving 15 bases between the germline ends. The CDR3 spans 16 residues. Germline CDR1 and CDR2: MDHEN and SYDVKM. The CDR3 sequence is CASSLDGSRGTDTQYF. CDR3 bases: TGTGCCAGCAGTTTAGACGGGAGTAGAGGGACAGATACGCAGTATTTT. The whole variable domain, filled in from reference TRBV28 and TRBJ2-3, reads DVKVTQSSRYLVKRTGEKVFLECVQDMDHENMFWYRQDPGLGLRLIYFSYDVKMKEKGDIPEGYSVSREKKERFSLILESASTNQTSMYLCASSLDGSRGTDTQYFGPGTRLTVL.

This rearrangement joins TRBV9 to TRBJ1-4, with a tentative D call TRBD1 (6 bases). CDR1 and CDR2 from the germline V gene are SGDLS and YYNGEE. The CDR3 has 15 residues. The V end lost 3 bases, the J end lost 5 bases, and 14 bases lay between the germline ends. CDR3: CASSEQGQGNEKLFF. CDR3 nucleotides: TGTGCCAGCAGCGAGCAGGGTCAGGGGAATGAAAAACTGTTTTTT.

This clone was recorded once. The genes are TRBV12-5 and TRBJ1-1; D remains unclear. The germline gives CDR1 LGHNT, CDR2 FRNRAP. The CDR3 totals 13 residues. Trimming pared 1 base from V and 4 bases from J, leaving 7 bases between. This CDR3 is CASGLEGGTEAFF. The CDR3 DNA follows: TGTGCTAGTGGTTTGGAGGGAGGCACTGAAGCTTTCTTT.

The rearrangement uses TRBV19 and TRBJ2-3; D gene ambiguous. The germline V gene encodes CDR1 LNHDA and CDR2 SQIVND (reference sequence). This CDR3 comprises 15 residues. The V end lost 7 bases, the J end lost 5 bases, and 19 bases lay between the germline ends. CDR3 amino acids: CASTGPMESGDTQYF. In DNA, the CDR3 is TGTGCCAGTACAGGCCCCATGGAGTCCGGAGATACGCAGTATTTT.

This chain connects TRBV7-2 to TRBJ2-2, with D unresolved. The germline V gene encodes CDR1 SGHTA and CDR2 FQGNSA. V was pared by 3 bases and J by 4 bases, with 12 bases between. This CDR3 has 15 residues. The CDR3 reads CASSFPGPRTGELFF. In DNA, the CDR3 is TGTGCCAGCAGCTTTCCCGGACCGCGCACCGGGGAGCTGTTTTTT.

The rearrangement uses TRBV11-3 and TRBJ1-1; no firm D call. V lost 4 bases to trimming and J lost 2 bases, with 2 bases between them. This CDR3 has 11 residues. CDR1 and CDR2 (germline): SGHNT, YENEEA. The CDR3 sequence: CASSSNTEAFF. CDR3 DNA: TGTGCCAGCAGCTCTAACACTGAAGCTTTCTTT. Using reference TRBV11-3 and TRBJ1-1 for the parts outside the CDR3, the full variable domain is EAGVVQSPRYKIIEKKQPVAFWCNPISGHNTLYWYLQNLGQGPELLIRYENEEAVDDSQLPKDRFSAERLKGVDSTLKIQPAELGDSAVYLCASSSNTEAFFGQGTRLTVV.

The CDR3 is CASSGTSDNTGELFF. The CDR3 nucleotides read TGCGCCAGCAGCGGGACTAGCGATAACACCGGGGAGCTGTTTTTT. This chain uses TRBV4-3 with TRBJ2-2; 10 nucleotides line up with TRBD2. This CDR3 contains 15 residues. Germline CDR1 LGHNA, CDR2 YSLEER. V trimming: 5 bases; J trimming: 2 bases; junction bases outside the gene matches: 2.

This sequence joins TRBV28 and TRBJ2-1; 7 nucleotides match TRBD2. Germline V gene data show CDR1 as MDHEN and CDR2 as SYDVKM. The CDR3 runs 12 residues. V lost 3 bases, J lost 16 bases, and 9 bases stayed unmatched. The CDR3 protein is CASSLLGLRIFF. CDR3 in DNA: TGTGCCAGCAGTTTGCTGGGACTAAGAATTTTCTTC.

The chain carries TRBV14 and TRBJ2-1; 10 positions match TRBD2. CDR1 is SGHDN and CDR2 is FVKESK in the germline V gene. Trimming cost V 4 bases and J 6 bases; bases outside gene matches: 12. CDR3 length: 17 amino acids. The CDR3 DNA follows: TGTGCCAGCAGCCCTTTTTCCGGGACTAGCGTAAGCAATGAGCAGTTCTTC. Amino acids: CASSPFSGTSVSNEQFF.

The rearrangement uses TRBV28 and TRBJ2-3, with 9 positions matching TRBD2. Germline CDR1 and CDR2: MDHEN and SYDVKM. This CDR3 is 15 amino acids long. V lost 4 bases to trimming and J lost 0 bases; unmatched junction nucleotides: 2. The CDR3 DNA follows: TGTGCCAGCAGTTCCACTAGCGGGAGCACAGATACGCAGTATTTT. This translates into CASSSTSGSTDTQYF.

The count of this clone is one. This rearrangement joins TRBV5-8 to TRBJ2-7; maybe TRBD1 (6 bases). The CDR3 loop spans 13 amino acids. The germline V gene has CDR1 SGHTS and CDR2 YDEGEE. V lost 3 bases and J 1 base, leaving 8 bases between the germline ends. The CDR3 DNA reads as TGTGCCAGCAGCTCAGACAGGTCCTACGAGCAGTACTTC. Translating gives CASSSDRSYEQYF.

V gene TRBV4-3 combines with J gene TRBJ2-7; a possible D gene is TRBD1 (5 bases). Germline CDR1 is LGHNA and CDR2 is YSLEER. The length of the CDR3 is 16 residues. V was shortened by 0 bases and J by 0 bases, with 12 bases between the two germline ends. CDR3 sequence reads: CASSQEGLWSSYEQYF. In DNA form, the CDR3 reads TGCGCCAGCAGCCAAGAGGGGCTGTGGAGCTCCTACGAGCAGTACTTC.

The CDR3 DNA reads TGTGCCTGGAGGGTAGGGATTGCAGATACGCAGTATTTT. Its translation: CAWRVGIADTQYF. The chain employs TRBV30 and TRBJ2-3; D gene unclear. Per germline, CDR1 GTSNPN and CDR2 SVGIG (reference sequence). The length of the CDR3 is 13 residues. The V gene lost 3 bases and the J gene lost 4 bases, with 11 bases spanning the gap.

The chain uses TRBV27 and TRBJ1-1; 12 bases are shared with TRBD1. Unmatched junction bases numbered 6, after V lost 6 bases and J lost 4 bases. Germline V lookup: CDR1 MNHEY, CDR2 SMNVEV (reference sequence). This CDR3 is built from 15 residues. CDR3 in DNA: TGTGCCAGCAGCCGGGGACAGGGGGCAGGCACTGAAGCTTTCTTT. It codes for CASSRGQGAGTEAFF.

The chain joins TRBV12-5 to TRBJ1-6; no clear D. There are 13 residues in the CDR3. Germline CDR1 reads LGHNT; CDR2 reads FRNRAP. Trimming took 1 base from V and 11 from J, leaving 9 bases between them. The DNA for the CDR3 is TGTGCTAGTGGTTTGGAGGCAGGAGCACCCCTCCACTTT. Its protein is CASGLEAGAPLHF.

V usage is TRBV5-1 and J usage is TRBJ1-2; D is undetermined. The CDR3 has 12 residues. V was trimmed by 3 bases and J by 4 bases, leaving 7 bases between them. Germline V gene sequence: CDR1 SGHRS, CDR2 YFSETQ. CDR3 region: CASSSDSYGYTF. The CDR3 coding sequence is TGCGCCAGCAGCTCCGACTCCTATGGCTACACCTTC.

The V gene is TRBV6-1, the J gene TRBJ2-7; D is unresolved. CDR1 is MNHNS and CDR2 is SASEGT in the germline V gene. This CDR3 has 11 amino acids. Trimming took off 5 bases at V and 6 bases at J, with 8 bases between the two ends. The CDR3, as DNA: TGTGCCAGCAGTTCCCCCGGCGAGCAGTACTTC. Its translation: CASSSPGEQYF.

DNA for the CDR3: TGTGCCAGCAGTTTCGAGGTGACTAGCGGGAGCCATGAGCAGTTCTTC. This sequence encodes CASSFEVTSGSHEQFF. The chain combines TRBV28 with TRBJ2-1; 12 nucleotides match TRBD2. This CDR3 has 16 residues. V lost 3 bases to trimming and J lost 8 bases; unmatched junction nucleotides: 8. Per the germline V gene, CDR1 is MDHEN and CDR2 is SYDVKM.

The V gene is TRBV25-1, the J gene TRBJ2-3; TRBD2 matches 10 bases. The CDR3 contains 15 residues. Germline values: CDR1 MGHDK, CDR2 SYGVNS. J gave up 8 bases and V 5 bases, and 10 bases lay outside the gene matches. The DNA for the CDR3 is TGTGCCAGCAGTACCCTAGCGGGAGACGGAGGTACGCAGTATTTT. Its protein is CASSTLAGDGGTQYF.